A selection of T cell receptor beta chains follows, all from one sample in a study of blood T cell repertoires in COVID-19. Libraries were prepared by immunoSEQ multiplex PCR; TCRdb keeps only in-frame clonotypes and omits some of them. The data contain roughly 240,000 clones, 70% to 85% of them seen just once; the ten biggest clones take up 2% to 2.5%. The sequenced sample consisted of peripheral blood. Receptors originate from a middle-aged man who had recovered from COVID-19. CDR3s include the opening cysteine and the closing phenylalanine or tryptophan. Each record gives: V gene, clone size, J gene, D gene, CDR3 DNA, CDR3 protein. A D gene is named only where the DNA matches it firmly. The listing skips clone size in some rows; elsewhere it reads once, few, many or a size class.

v_gene: TRBV4-2
abundance: .
j_gene: TRBJ1-2
d_gene: .
CDR3nt: TGTGCCAGCAGCCAAGATACAGAAGCTAACTATGGCTACACCTTC
CDR3aa: CASSQDTEANYGYTF

v_gene: TRBV7-9
abundance: .
j_gene: TRBJ1-2
d_gene: .
CDR3nt: TGTGCCAGCAGCTGGAAACAGGGTTCCTATGGCTACACCTTC
CDR3aa: CASSWKQGSYGYTF

v_gene: TRBV5-1
abundance: .
j_gene: TRBJ2-3
d_gene: TRBD2
CDR3nt: TGCGCCAGCAGCTGGACCGGGACTAGCGGGGGGGCCATTGATACGCAGTATTTT
CDR3aa: CASSWTGTSGGAIDTQYF

v_gene: TRBV2
abundance: once
j_gene: TRBJ1-2
d_gene: TRBD1
CDR3nt: TGTGCCAGCAGTGAAGAGGGGGCCCAATTAAGTTATGGCTACACCTTC
CDR3aa: CASSEEGAQLSYGYTF

v_gene: TRBV5-4
abundance: few
j_gene: TRBJ2-7
d_gene: .
CDR3nt: TGTGCCAGCAGCTTTCGAGGACTGAGGACCTACGAGCAGTACTTC
CDR3aa: CASSFRGLRTYEQYF

v_gene: TRBV4-1
abundance: .
j_gene: TRBJ1-1
d_gene: .
CDR3nt: TGCGCCAGCAGCCACCACAAGGCGGGGACTGAAGCTTTCTTT
CDR3aa: CASSHHKAGTEAFF

v_gene: TRBV9
abundance: .
j_gene: TRBJ1-1
d_gene: TRBD1
CDR3nt: TGTGCCAGCAGCGCAGACAGGGATAACACTGAAGCTTTCTTT
CDR3aa: CASSADRDNTEAFF

v_gene: TRBV2
abundance: .
j_gene: TRBJ2-1
d_gene: .
CDR3nt: TGTGCCAGCAAGGAAAAAACGGGAGTTGGAAATGAGCAGTTCTTC
CDR3aa: CASKEKTGVGNEQFF

v_gene: TRBV11-2
abundance: .
j_gene: TRBJ2-3
d_gene: TRBD1
CDR3nt: TGTGCCAGCAGCTTAGAGCAGCCGGGACAGGGGACAGATACGCAGTATTTT
CDR3aa: CASSLEQPGQGTDTQYF

v_gene: TRBV2
abundance: .
j_gene: TRBJ2-4
d_gene: TRBD1
CDR3nt: TGTGCCAGCCATACAGGGGGACAAGCCAAAAACATTCAGTACTTC
CDR3aa: CASHTGGQAKNIQYF

v_gene: TRBV6-2/TRBV6-3
abundance: .
j_gene: TRBJ1-4
d_gene: TRBD1
CDR3nt: TGTGCCAGCAGTCCAGGGACAGTCATCAATGAAAAACTGTTTTTT
CDR3aa: CASSPGTVINEKLFF

v_gene: TRBV10-3
abundance: .
j_gene: TRBJ1-1
d_gene: .
CDR3nt: TGTGCCATCAGTGAGTCCACAGGGAACACTGAAGCTTTCTTT
CDR3aa: CAISESTGNTEAFF

v_gene: TRBV15
abundance: .
j_gene: TRBJ1-2
d_gene: .
CDR3nt: TGTGCCACTGGAACAACAGGGGGCTACACCTTC
CDR3aa: CATGTTGGYTF

v_gene: TRBV5-1
abundance: .
j_gene: TRBJ1-4
d_gene: TRBD1
CDR3nt: TGCGCCAGCAGCCCCGGACAGGGCTGGAATGAAAAACTGTTTTTT
CDR3aa: CASSPGQGWNEKLFF

v_gene: TRBV4-1
abundance: .
j_gene: TRBJ2-7
d_gene: TRBD2
CDR3nt: TGCGCCAGCAGCCAAGAGGCCCAGCGGGAGTTCTACGAGCAGTACTTC
CDR3aa: CASSQEAQREFYEQYF

v_gene: TRBV23-1
abundance: .
j_gene: TRBJ1-1
d_gene: .
CDR3nt: TGCGCCAGCAGTCAGTCAGGGGCGCTAATGAACACTGAAGCTTTCTTT
CDR3aa: CASSQSGALMNTEAFF

v_gene: TRBV4-1
abundance: .
j_gene: TRBJ1-5
d_gene: .
CDR3nt: TGCGCCAGCAGCCAAGGTGGTCTAATCTATAGCAATCAGCCCCAGCATTTT
CDR3aa: CASSQGGLIYSNQPQHF

v_gene: TRBV23-1
abundance: .
j_gene: TRBJ1-5
d_gene: .
CDR3nt: TGCGCCAGCACCCCAACAGTTATTAGCAATCAGCCCCAGCATTTT
CDR3aa: CASTPTVISNQPQHF

v_gene: TRBV15
abundance: .
j_gene: TRBJ2-7
d_gene: TRBD1
CDR3nt: TGTGCCACCAGCTTACGACAGGGGACCGAGCAGTACTTC
CDR3aa: CATSLRQGTEQYF

v_gene: TRBV18
abundance: .
j_gene: TRBJ1-1
d_gene: .
CDR3nt: TGTGCCAGCTCACCCCGACGGGGGGAAGCTTTCTTT
CDR3aa: CASSPRRGEAFF

v_gene: TRBV12-3/TRBV12-4
abundance: .
j_gene: TRBJ1-5
d_gene: TRBD1
CDR3nt: TGTGCCATTTCCCAGGGGGCCCATCAGCCCCAGCATTTT
CDR3aa: CAISQGAHQPQHF